This record covers a single T cell receptor (beta chain). The antigen is not known. Using immunoSEQ multiplex PCR, the repertoire was profiled, and TCRdb retains in-frame clones only, with some absent. In the table there are fewer than 65,000 clones, 80% to 90% of which are singletons. Between the trimmed V and J ends, which lost 3 bases and 4 bases, there was a span of 21 bases. Germline V gene sequence: CDR1 SGHTA, CDR2 FQGNSA. There are 18 residues in the CDR3. This sample was included in a study of radiotherapy plus CTLA-4 blockade in lung cancer. Whole-study context: Across the patients, objective responses occurred in under 20%, and disease control in about 29%. Study-level results: In blood, TCR clones derived from the tumor expanded after radiotherapy plus ipilimumab.

Enrolled patients, whose metastatic non-small-cell lung cancer was chemo-refractory, received focal radiation plus CTLA-4 blockade with ipilimumab. The TCR sequence derives from a human donor with non-small cell lung cancer whose response to radiotherapy plus ipilimumab could not be evaluated. This material consisted of peripheral blood, taken from a patient treated with radiotherapy plus ipilimumab. V is TRBV7-2 and J is TRBJ2-2, with D perhaps TRBD1 (5 bases). The CDR3 here is CASSLPPATAWGTGELFF. CDR3 in DNA: TGTGCCAGCAGCTTGCCCCCGGCGACAGCCTGGGGCACCGGGGAGCTGTTTTTT.